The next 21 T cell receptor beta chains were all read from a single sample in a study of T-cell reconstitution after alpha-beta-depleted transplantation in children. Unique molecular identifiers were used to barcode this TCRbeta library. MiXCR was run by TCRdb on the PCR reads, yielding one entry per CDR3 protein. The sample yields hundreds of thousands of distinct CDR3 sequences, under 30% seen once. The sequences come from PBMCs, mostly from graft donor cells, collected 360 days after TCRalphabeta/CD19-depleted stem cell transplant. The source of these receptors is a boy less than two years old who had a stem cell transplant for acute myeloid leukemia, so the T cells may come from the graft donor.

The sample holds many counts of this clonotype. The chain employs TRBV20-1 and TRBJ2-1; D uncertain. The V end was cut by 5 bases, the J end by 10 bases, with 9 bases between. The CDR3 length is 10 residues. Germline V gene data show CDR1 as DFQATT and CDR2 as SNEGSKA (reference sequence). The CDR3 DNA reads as TGCAGTGCTCCTTCGTCGGAGCAGTTCTTC. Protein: CSAPSSEQFF.

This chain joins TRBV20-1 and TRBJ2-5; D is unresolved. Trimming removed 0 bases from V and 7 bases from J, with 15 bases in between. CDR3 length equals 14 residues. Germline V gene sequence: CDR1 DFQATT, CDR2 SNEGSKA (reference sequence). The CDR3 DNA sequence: TGCAGTGCTAGAGATGGGCTAAGGTTTGGGACCCAGTACTTC. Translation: CSARDGLRFGTQYF.

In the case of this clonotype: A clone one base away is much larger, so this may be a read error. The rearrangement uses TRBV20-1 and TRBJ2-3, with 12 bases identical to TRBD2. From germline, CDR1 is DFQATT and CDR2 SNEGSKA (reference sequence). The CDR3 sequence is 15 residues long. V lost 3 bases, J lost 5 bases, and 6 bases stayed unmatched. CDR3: CSASGASGGGDTQYF. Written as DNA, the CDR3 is TGCAGTGCTAGTGGGGCTAGCGGGGGGGGAGATACGCAGTATTTT.

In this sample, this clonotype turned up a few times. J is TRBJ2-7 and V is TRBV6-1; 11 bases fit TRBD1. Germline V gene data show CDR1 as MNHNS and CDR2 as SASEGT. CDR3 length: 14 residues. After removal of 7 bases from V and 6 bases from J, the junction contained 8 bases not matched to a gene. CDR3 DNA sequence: TGTGCCAGCACCCGCTCCGGACAGGGGGCCGAGCAGTACGTC. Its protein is CASTRSGQGAEQYV.

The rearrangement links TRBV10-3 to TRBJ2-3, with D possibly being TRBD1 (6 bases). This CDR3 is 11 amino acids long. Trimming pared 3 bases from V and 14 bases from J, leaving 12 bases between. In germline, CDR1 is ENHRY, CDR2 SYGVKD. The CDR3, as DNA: TGTGCCATCAGTGATCAGGGGCCCGGGTATTTT. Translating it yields CAISDQGPGYF.

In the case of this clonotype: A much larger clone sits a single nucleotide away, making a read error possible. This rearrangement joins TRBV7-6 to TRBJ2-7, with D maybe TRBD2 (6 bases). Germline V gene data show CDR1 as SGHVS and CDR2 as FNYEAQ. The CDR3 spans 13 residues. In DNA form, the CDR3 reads TGTGCCGGCAGCTTAATGGGGGGTGGCGAGCAGTACGTC. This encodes CAGSLMGGGEQYV.

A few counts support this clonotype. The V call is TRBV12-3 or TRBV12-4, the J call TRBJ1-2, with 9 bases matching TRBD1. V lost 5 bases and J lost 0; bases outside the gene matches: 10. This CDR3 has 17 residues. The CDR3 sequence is CASSATRTGDTNYGYTF. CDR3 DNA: TGTGCCAGCAGTGCTACTCGGACAGGGGACACTAACTATGGCTACACCTTC.

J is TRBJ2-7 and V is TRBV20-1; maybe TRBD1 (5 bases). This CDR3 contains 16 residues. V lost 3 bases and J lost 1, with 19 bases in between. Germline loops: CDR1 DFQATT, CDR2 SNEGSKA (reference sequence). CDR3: CSASRGGRVLSYEQYV. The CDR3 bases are TGCAGTGCTAGTAGGGGCGGCCGCGTCCTTTCCTACGAGCAGTACGTC.

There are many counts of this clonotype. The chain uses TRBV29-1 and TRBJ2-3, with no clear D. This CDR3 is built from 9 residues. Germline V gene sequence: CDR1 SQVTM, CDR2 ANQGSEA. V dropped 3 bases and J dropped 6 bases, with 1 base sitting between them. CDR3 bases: TGCAGCGTTGAGGATACGCAGTATTTT. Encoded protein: CSVEDTQYF.

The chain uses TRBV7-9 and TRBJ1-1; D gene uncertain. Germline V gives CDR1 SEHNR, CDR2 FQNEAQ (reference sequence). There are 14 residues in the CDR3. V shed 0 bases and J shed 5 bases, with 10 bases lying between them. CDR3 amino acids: CASSLAGFQTEAFF. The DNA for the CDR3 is TGTGCCAGCAGCTTAGCCGGGTTTCAAACTGAAGCTTTCTTT. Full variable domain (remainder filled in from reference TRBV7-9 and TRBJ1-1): DTGVSQNPRHKITKRGQNVTFRCDPISEHNRLYWYRQTLGQGPEFLTYFQNEAQLEKSRLLSDRFSAERPKGSFSTLEIQRTEQGDSAMYLCASSLAGFQTEAFFGQGTRLTVV.

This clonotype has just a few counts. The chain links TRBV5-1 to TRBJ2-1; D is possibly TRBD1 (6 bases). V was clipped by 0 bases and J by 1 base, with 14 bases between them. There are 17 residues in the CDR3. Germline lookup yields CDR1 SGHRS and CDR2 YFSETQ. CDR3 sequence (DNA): TGCGCCAGCAGCTTGGCCCAGGGGACACTTTCCTACAATGAGCAGTTCTTC. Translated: CASSLAQGTLSYNEQFF.

The CDR3 DNA sequence: TGCAGCGTTGAAGTCGGGGGGGGCAATCAGCCCCAGCATTTT. This gives the protein CSVEVGGGNQPQHF. The gene calls are TRBV29-1 and TRBJ1-5, with D tentatively TRBD1 (5 bases). The CDR3 loop spans 14 amino acids. The V gene's germline CDR1 is SQVTM and CDR2 ANQGSEA. The V gene lost 1 base and the J gene lost 2 bases, with 9 bases spanning the gap.

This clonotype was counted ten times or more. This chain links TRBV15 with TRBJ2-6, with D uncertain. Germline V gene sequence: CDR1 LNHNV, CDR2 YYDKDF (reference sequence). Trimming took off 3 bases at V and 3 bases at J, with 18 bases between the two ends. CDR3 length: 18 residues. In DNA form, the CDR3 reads TGTGCCACCAGCAGCCAAATTCTTCTTAACCTTGGGGCCAACGTCCTGACTTTC. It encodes CATSSQILLNLGANVLTF. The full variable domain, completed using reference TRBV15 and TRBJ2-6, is DAMVIQNPRYQVTQFGKPVTLSCSQTLNHNVMYWYQQKSSQAPKLLFHYYDKDFNNEADTPDNFQSRRPNTSFCFLDIRSPGLGDTAMYLCATSSQILLNLGANVLTFGAGSRLTVL.

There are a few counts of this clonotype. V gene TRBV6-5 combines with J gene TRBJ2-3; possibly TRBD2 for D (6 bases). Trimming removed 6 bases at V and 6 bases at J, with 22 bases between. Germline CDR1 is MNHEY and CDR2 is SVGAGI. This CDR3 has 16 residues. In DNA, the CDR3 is TGTGCCAGCAGACCAAACCCGGGACTGAAGGCCGATACGCAGTATTTT. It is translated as CASRPNPGLKADTQYF.

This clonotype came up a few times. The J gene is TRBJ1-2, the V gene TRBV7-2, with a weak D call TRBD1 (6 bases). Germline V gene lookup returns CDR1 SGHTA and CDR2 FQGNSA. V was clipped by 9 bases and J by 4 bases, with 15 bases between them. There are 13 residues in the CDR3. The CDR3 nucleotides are TGTGCCAGTACTTTACAGGGTACCTATGGCTACACCTTC. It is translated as CASTLQGTYGYTF.

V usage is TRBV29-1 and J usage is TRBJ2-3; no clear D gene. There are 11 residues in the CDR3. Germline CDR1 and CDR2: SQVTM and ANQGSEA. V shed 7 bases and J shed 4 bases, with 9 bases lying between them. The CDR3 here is CSGLRADTQYF. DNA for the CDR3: TGCAGCGGCCTTCGGGCAGATACGCAGTATTTT.

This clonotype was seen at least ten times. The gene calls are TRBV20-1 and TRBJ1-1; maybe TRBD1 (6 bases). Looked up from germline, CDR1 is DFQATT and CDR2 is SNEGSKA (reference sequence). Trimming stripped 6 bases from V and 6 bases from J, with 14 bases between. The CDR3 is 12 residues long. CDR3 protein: CSAATGRSEAFF. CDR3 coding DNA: TGCAGTGCCGCTACAGGGCGGTCTGAAGCTTTCTTT.

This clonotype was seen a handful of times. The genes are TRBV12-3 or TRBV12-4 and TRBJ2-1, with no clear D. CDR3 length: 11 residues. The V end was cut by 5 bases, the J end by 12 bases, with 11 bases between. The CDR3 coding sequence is TGTGCCAGCAGTCTTTCTAGTATGCAGTTCTTC. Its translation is CASSLSSMQFF.

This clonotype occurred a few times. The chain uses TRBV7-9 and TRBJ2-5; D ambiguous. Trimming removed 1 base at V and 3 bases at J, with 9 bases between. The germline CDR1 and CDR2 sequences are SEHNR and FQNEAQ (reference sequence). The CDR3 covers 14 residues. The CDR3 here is CASSLGQWKETQYF. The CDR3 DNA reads TGTGCCAGCAGCTTAGGGCAGTGGAAAGAGACCCAGTACTTC.

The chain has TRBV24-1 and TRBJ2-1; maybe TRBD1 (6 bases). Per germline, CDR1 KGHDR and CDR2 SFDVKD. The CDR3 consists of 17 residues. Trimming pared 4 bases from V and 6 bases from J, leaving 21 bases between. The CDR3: CATSDRNRAGRRNEQFF. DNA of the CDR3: TGTGCCACCAGTGACCGAAACAGGGCTGGTCGGCGCAATGAGCAGTTCTTC.

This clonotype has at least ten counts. The CDR3 bases are TGCGCCAGCAGCTTGCGGTGGGGAAACACCGGGGAGCTGTTTTTT. Translating it yields CASSLRWGNTGELFF. The genes are TRBV5-1 and TRBJ2-2; D remains ambiguous. Germline-derived CDR1 and CDR2 are SGHRS and YFSETQ. The CDR3 consists of 15 residues. The V and J ends lost 1 base and 2 bases respectively, with 9 bases between them. Based on the CDR3 plus reference TRBV5-1 and TRBJ2-2, the full variable domain is KAGVTQTPRYLIKTRGQQVTLSCSPISGHRSVSWYQQTPGQGLQFLFEYFSETQRNKGNFPGRFSGRQFSNSRSEMNVSTLELGDSALYLCASSLRWGNTGELFFGEGSRLTVL.